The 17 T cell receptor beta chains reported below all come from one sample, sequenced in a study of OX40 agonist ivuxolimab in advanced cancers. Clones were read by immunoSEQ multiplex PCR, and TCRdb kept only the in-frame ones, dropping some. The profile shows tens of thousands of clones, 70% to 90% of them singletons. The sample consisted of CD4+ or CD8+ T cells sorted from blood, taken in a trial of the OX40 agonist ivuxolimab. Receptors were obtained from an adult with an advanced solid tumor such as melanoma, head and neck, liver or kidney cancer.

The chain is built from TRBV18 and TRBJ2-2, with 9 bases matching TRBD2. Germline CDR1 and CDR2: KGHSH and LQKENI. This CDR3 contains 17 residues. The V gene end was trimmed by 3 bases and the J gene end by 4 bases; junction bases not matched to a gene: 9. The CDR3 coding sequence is TGTGCCAGCTCACCGGGGCTAGCGGGATCTCGCACCGGGGAGCTGTTTTTT. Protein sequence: CASSPGLAGSRTGELFF.

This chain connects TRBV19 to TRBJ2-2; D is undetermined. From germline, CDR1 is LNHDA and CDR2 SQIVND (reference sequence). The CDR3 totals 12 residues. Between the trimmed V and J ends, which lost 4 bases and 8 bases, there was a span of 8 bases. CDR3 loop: CASSRELGELFF. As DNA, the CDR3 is TGTGCCAGTAGTAGGGAACTTGGGGAGCTGTTTTTT.

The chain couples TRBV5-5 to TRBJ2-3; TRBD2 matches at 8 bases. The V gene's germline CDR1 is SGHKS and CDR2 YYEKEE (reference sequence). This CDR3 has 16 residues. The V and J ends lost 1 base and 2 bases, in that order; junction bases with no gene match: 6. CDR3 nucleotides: TGTGCCAGCAGCTTGAGGGCGGGAGGCTCCACAGATACGCAGTATTTT. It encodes CASSLRAGGSTDTQYF.

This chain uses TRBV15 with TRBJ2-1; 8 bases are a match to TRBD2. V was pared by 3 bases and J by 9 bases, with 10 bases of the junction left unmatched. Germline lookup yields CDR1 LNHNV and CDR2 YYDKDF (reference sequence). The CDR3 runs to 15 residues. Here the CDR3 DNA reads TGTGCCACCAGCAGGGGAACTAGCGGCATGCTTGAGCAGTTCTTC. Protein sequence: CATSRGTSGMLEQFF.

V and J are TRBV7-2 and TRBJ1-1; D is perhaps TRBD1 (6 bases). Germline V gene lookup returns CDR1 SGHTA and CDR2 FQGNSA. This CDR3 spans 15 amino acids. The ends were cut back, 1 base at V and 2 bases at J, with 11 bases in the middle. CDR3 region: CASSLGDRRNTEAFF. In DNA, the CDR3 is TGTGCCAGCAGCTTAGGAGACAGGAGAAACACTGAAGCTTTCTTT.

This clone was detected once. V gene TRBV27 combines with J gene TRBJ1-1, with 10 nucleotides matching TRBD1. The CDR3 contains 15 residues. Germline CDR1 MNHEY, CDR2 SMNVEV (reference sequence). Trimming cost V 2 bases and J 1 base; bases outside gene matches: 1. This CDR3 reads CASSLRTGGNTEAFF. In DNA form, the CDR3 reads TGTGCCAGCAGTTTACGGACAGGGGGGAACACTGAAGCTTTCTTT.

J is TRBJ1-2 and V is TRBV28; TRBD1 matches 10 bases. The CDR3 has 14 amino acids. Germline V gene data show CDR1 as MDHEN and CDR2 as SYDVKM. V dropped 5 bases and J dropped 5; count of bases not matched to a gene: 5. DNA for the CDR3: TGTGCCAGCAGTCAGACAGGGGGCTGGTATGGCTACACCTTC. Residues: CASSQTGGWYGYTF.

The CDR3 loop reads CASSFPGQGTADTQYF. CDR3 nucleotide sequence: TGTGCCAGCAGCTTCCCGGGACAGGGAACAGCAGATACGCAGTATTTT. The chain links TRBV5-6 to TRBJ2-3; 9 nucleotides align to TRBD1. V was clipped by 2 bases and J by 4 bases; unmatched bases: 8. The CDR3 has 16 residues. Per the germline V gene, CDR1 is SGHDT and CDR2 is YYEEEE.

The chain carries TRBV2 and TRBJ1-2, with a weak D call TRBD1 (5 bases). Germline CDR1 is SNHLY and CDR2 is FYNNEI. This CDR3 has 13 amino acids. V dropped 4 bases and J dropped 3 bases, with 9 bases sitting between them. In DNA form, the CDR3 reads TGTGCCAGCAGTGGCCCGGGACACTATGGCTACACCTTC. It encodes CASSGPGHYGYTF.

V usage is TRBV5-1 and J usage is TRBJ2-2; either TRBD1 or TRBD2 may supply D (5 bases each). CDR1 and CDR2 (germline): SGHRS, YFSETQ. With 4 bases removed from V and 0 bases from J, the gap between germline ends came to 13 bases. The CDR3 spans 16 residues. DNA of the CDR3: TGCGCCAGCAGCATGGGGACGGCGGCGAACACCGGGGAGCTGTTTTTT. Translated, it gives CASSMGTAANTGELFF. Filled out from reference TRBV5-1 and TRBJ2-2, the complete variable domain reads KAGVTQTPRYLIKTRGQQVTLSCSPISGHRSVSWYQQTPGQGLQFLFEYFSETQRNKGNFPGRFSGRQFSNSRSEMNVSTLELGDSALYLCASSMGTAANTGELFFGEGSRLTVL.

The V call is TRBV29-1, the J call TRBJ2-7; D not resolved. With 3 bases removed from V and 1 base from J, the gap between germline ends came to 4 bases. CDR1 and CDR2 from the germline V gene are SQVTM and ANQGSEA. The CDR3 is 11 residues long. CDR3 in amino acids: CSVDTSYEQYF. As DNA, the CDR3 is TGCAGCGTTGACACTTCCTACGAGCAGTACTTC.

The CDR3 is CASSLYDTQYF. Written as DNA, the CDR3 is TGTGCCAGCAGTTTATACGATACGCAGTATTTT. The chain employs TRBV27 and TRBJ2-3; D is undetermined. The V gene lost 1 base and the J gene lost 6 bases, with 2 bases spanning the gap. The CDR3 sequence is 11 residues long. The germline V gene encodes CDR1 MNHEY and CDR2 SMNVEV (reference sequence).

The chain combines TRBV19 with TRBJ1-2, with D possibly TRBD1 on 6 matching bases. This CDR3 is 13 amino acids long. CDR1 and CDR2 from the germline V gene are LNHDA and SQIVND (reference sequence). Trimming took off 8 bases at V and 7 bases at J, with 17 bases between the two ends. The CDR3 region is CASRWGRGSGYTF. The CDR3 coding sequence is TGTGCCAGTCGTTGGGGCAGGGGAAGTGGCTACACCTTC.

The CDR3 nucleotides read TGTGCCAGTAGTCGGAACGGGACAACCTTTTTACTACCCCCTGAAGCTTTCTTT. Translated, it gives CASSRNGTTFLLPPEAFF. The chain links TRBV19 to TRBJ1-1, with a weak D call TRBD1 (6 bases). CDR1 is LNHDA and CDR2 is SQIVND in the germline V gene (reference sequence). The CDR3 is made up of 18 amino acids. Trimming took off 5 bases at V and 6 bases at J, with 28 bases between the two ends.

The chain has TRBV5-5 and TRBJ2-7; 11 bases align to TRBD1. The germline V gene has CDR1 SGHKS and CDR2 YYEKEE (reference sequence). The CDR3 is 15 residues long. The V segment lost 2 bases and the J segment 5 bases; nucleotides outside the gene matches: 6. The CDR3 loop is CASSLSGTGGHEQYF. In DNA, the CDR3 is TGTGCCAGCAGCTTATCAGGGACAGGGGGTCACGAGCAGTACTTC. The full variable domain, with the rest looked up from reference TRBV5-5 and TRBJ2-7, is DAGVTQSPTHLIKTRGQQVTLRCSPISGHKSVSWYQQVLGQGPQFIFQYYEKEERGRGNFPDRFSARQFPNYSSELNVNALLLGDSALYLCASSLSGTGGHEQYFGPGTRLTVT.

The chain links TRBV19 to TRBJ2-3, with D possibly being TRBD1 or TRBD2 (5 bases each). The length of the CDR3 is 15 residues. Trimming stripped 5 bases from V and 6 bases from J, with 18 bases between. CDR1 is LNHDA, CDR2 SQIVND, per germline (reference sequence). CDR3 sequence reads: CASSPGAVFADTQYF. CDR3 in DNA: TGTGCCAGTAGTCCCGGGGCGGTATTTGCCGATACGCAGTATTTT.

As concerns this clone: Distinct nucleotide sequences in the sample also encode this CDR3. CDR3 nucleotides: TGCGCCAGCAGCCAAGTGGGAGAGCAGGACAGGGGACTCGAAAAACTGTTTTTT. Its protein product is CASSQVGEQDRGLEKLFF. The chain uses TRBV4-1 and TRBJ1-4, with 9 bases aligning to TRBD1. The germline gives CDR1 MGHRA, CDR2 YSYEKL. The CDR3 sequence is 18 residues long. The V segment lost 1 base and the J segment 8 bases; nucleotides outside the gene matches: 14.